The 31 T cell receptor beta chains below were found in one sample sequenced in a study of vaccination and CD4 T cells after COVID-19. The treatment is: roughly 10-day PBMC culture with coronavirus spike peptide pools or control peptides (ViraFEST assay). Their antigens remain unidentified. The assay that was used to sequence DNA from cultured CD4+ T cells was the Oncomine TCR Beta short-read assay. MiXCR was run by TCRdb on the PCR reads, yielding one entry per CDR3 protein. Among roughly 14,000 distinct CDR3 sequences listed, more than 40% were seen once. Sequenced input: CD4+ T cells from blood, cultured in vitro. The receptor set was obtained from a human donor who had recovered from COVID-19.

As for this clonotype: A much larger clone differs by one base, so this may be a read error. This chain connects TRBV19 to TRBJ1-5, with 8 bases aligning to TRBD1. This CDR3 has 14 amino acids. The germline V gene has CDR1 LNHDA and CDR2 SQIVND (reference sequence). The junction had 5 bases not matched to a gene; V was cut back by 5 bases and J by 5 bases. Here the CDR3 DNA reads TGTGCCAGTAGTCCAGGGACAGGACATCAGCCCCAGCATTTT. Protein sequence: CASSPGTGHQPQHF.

This chain joins TRBV5-4 and TRBJ2-2; unclear D gene. This CDR3 comprises 15 residues. CDR1 is SGHNT and CDR2 is YYREEE in the germline V gene (reference sequence). V was clipped by 0 bases and J by 0 bases, with 6 bases between them. The CDR3 loop reads CASSLGRANTGELFF. CDR3 nucleotide sequence: TGTGCCAGCAGCTTGGGACGTGCGAACACCGGGGAGCTGTTTTTT.

This chain joins TRBV30 and TRBJ1-4, with a weak D call TRBD1 (5 bases). Germline CDR1 and CDR2: GTSNPN and SVGIG (reference sequence). Trimming pared 3 bases from V and 5 bases from J, leaving 7 bases between. The CDR3 extends over 12 amino acids. CDR3 nucleotide sequence: TGTGCCTGGAGGGGGGTCAATGAAAAACTGTTTTTT. The encoded protein is CAWRGVNEKLFF.

The chain uses TRBV21-1 and TRBJ1-5; TRBD1 is taken as the D call from the table, unchecked against the DNA. TRBV21-1 is a known pseudogene. The CDR3 extends over 15 amino acids. This CDR3 reads CASPPTVFGNQPQHF. The CDR3 DNA sequence: TGTGCCAGCCCCCCGACGGTATTTGGGAATCAGCCCCAGCATTTT.

This clonotype was counted between two and nine times. The V gene is TRBV12-3 or TRBV12-4, the J gene TRBJ1-5, with TRBD1 matching over 9 bases. After removal of 5 bases from V and 6 bases from J, the junction contained 11 bases not matched to a gene. The CDR3 covers 16 residues. CDR3 region: CASSRDPGQGGQPQHF. DNA for the CDR3: TGTGCCAGCAGTCGAGATCCGGGACAGGGAGGTCAGCCCCAGCATTTT.

This clonotype appeared a few times. The chain couples TRBV7-2 to TRBJ1-5; maybe TRBD1 (5 bases). The germline gives CDR1 SGHTA, CDR2 FQGNSA. The germline V and J ends were trimmed by 4 bases and 7 bases, with 14 bases remaining between them. There are 14 residues in the CDR3. The CDR3 loop reads CASSSRTGEQPQHF. The CDR3 nucleotides are TGTGCCAGCAGCTCCAGGACGGGGGAGCAGCCCCAGCATTTT. The full variable domain, rest sourced from reference TRBV7-2 and TRBJ1-5, is GAGVSQSPSNKVTEKGKDVELRCDPISGHTALYWYRQSLGQGLEFLIYFQGNSAPDKSGLPSDRFSAERTGGSVSTLTIQRTQQEDSAVYLCASSSRTGEQPQHFGDGTRLSIL.

This clonotype was observed a few times. The chain uses TRBV19 and TRBJ1-5, with D possibly matching TRBD1 (6 bases). The germline gives CDR1 LNHDA, CDR2 SQIVND (reference sequence). Trimming took off 3 bases at V and 3 bases at J, with 12 bases between the two ends. The CDR3 loop spans 15 amino acids. The CDR3 DNA reads TGTGCCAGTAGTATGGATCAGGGGACCAATCAGCCCCAGCATTTT. It codes for CASSMDQGTNQPQHF.

J is TRBJ2-7 and V is TRBV2, with 7 bases aligning to TRBD1. This CDR3 has 14 residues. V dropped 4 bases and J dropped 0; count of bases not matched to a gene: 3. Germline loops: CDR1 SNHLY, CDR2 FYNNEI. CDR3 in amino acids: CASSVGTDSYEQYF. DNA for the CDR3: TGTGCCAGCAGTGTAGGGACAGACTCCTACGAGCAGTACTTC.

The sample holds a few counts of this clonotype. The rearrangement links TRBV28 to TRBJ1-1; the match to TRBD1 covers 8 bases. Germline V lookup: CDR1 MDHEN, CDR2 SYDVKM. The CDR3 contains 16 residues. The V and J ends lost 6 bases and 4 bases, in that order; junction bases with no gene match: 13. The CDR3 loop is CASRRTGRILSTEAFF. The CDR3 region has the DNA TGTGCCAGCAGACGGACAGGGCGTATCCTTTCCACTGAAGCTTTCTTT. The entire variable domain, with the rest obtained from reference TRBV28 and TRBJ1-1, is as follows: DVKVTQSSRYLVKRTGEKVFLECVQDMDHENMFWYRQDPGLGLRLIYFSYDVKMKEKGDIPEGYSVSREKKERFSLILESASTNQTSMYLCASRRTGRILSTEAFFGQGTRLTVV.

This clonotype was observed a handful of times. CDR3 sequence: CASRGNTEAFF. In nucleotides, the CDR3 is TGTGCCAGCCGGGGGAACACTGAAGCTTTCTTT. The rearrangement links TRBV7-9 to TRBJ1-1; D unresolved. The CDR3 totals 11 residues. V gave up 8 bases and J gave up 1 base, with 5 bases separating them. Germline CDR1 SEHNR, CDR2 FQNEAQ (reference sequence).

This clonotype was observed a handful of times. The chain is built from TRBV29-1 and TRBJ1-1; D is unclear. This CDR3 comprises 13 residues. Looked up from germline, CDR1 is SQVTM and CDR2 is ANQGSEA. V dropped 6 bases and J dropped 2 bases, with 13 bases sitting between them. Here the CDR3 reads CSVPGWGNTEAFF. The CDR3, as DNA: TGCAGCGTCCCCGGCTGGGGAAACACTGAAGCTTTCTTT.

This CDR3 reads CASRDRGRVTDTQYF. The CDR3 nucleotides read TGTGCCAGCAGGGACAGGGGGCGAGTAACAGATACGCAGTATTTT. The chain joins TRBV28 to TRBJ2-3; 11 bases match TRBD1. The V segment lost 6 bases and the J segment 3 bases; nucleotides outside the gene matches: 5. The CDR3 has 15 amino acids. CDR1 is MDHEN and CDR2 is SYDVKM in the germline V gene.

The chain couples TRBV9 to TRBJ2-7; D not certain. This CDR3 region has 14 residues. From germline, CDR1 is SGDLS and CDR2 YYNGEE. V was pared by 4 bases and J by 6 bases, with 17 bases between. CDR3 sequence reads: CASSPGAAIREQYF. CDR3 coding DNA: TGTGCCAGCAGCCCCGGCGCCGCTATCCGCGAGCAGTACTTC.

The chain joins TRBV20-1 to TRBJ1-1, with D possibly matching TRBD1 (6 bases). Germline CDR1 reads DFQATT; CDR2 reads SNEGSKA (reference sequence). The CDR3 covers 15 residues. Trimming shortened V by 0 bases and J by 4 bases, and 15 bases separated the two germline ends. The CDR3 region is CSARDPSGEATEAFF. The CDR3 bases are TGCAGTGCTAGAGATCCTTCAGGGGAGGCCACTGAAGCTTTCTTT.

The J gene is TRBJ2-6, the V gene TRBV7-9; D is unresolved. The CDR3 extends over 16 amino acids. Germline V CDR1 and CDR2: SEHNR, FQNEAQ (reference sequence). Trimming removed 5 bases at V and 0 bases at J, with 11 bases between. In nucleotides, the CDR3 is TGTGCCAGCAGCCACCTTCCGGGCTCTGGGGCCAACGTCCTGACTTTC. Its protein is CASSHLPGSGANVLTF.

This clonotype was detected only a few times. The V gene is TRBV11-1, the J gene TRBJ1-1; tentative D call: TRBD1 (5 bases). This CDR3 is built from 13 residues. Germline V lookup: CDR1 SGHAT, CDR2 FQDESV (reference sequence). Trimming cost V 1 base and J 6 bases, with 9 bases left between them. The CDR3 DNA sequence: TGTGCCAGCAGCTTAGGTACGACAGCTGAAGCTTTCTTT. It encodes CASSLGTTAEAFF.

Details on this clonotype: One junction end does not reproduce the germline sequence, and a read error may be involved. The chain joins TRBV30 to TRBJ1-1; the D gene is possibly TRBD1 (6 bases). The CDR3 has 17 residues. Germline CDR1 GTSNPN, CDR2 SVGIG (reference sequence). DNA of the CDR3: TGCACCTGGAGCCGGGTTCGTACAGGGCTATTGAACACTGAAGCTTTCTTT. Translating it yields CTWSRVRTGLLNTEAFF.

This clonotype was seen more than once but under ten times. The gene calls are TRBV15 and TRBJ1-1; D not resolved. The CDR3 is 12 amino acids. V dropped 0 bases and J dropped 11 bases, with 10 bases sitting between them. Germline V gene sequence: CDR1 LNHNV, CDR2 YYDKDF (reference sequence). Written as DNA, the CDR3 is TGTGCCACCAGCAGAGATGCGGGAGGGGCTTTCTTT. Its translation is CATSRDAGGAFF.

The chain carries TRBV10-3 and TRBJ2-3, with TRBD2 matching 12 bases. The junction had 7 bases not matched to a gene; V was cut back by 8 bases and J by 1 base. This CDR3 spans 16 amino acids. CDR1 is ENHRY and CDR2 is SYGVKD in the germline V gene. CDR3 nucleotide sequence: TGTGCCATCGGGGGACTAGCGGGCATACGCACAGATACGCAGTATTTT. Amino acid sequence: CAIGGLAGIRTDTQYF.

This chain connects TRBV2 to TRBJ2-1; a possible D gene is TRBD2 (6 bases). The CDR3 consists of 16 residues. Looked up from germline, CDR1 is SNHLY and CDR2 is FYNNEI. V lost 7 bases and J lost 0, with 16 bases in between. CDR3 sequence (DNA): TGTGCCAGCACTATTGGGTGGGGAGGCTCCTACAATGAGCAGTTCTTC. Translation: CASTIGWGGSYNEQFF. The complete variable domain, with remaining parts taken from reference TRBV2 and TRBJ2-1, reads EPEVTQTPSHQVTQMGQEVILRCVPISNHLYFYWYRQILGQKVEFLVSFYNNEISEKSEIFDDQFSVERPDGSNFTLKIRSTKLEDSAMYFCASTIGWGGSYNEQFFGPGTRLTVL.

The chain links TRBV7-9 to TRBJ1-1; D call uncertain. Trimming shortened V by 5 bases and J by 3 bases, and 7 bases separated the two germline ends. The CDR3 runs to 12 residues. Germline lookup yields CDR1 SEHNR and CDR2 FQNEAQ (reference sequence). The DNA for the CDR3 is TGTGCCAGCAGCCGACAAGACACTGAAGCTTTCTTT. Protein sequence: CASSRQDTEAFF.

This chain uses TRBV19 with TRBJ1-1; TRBD1 is a possible D gene (5 bases). Deletions cut 5 bases from V and 0 bases from J, with 13 bases between. Per the germline V gene, CDR1 is LNHDA and CDR2 is SQIVND (reference sequence). The CDR3 consists of 15 residues. CDR3 nucleotides: TGTGCCAGTAGTGACAGAACGGGGCTGAACACTGAAGCTTTCTTT. Amino acid sequence: CASSDRTGLNTEAFF.

This clonotype has a single count. The chain is built from TRBV28 and TRBJ1-2; 8 bases line up with TRBD1. CDR1 is MDHEN, CDR2 SYDVKM, per germline. The V and J ends lost 4 bases and 6 bases, in that order; junction bases with no gene match: 13. This CDR3 contains 16 residues. This chain's CDR3 is CASSSSPRGRVDGYTF. The DNA of the CDR3 is TGTGCCAGCAGTTCATCACCCAGGGGGCGGGTTGATGGCTACACCTTC.

The chain recombines TRBV19 with TRBJ1-5; D is ambiguous. This CDR3 is built from 13 residues. V lost 10 bases and J lost 6, with 16 bases in between. Germline V gene data show CDR1 as LNHDA and CDR2 as SQIVND (reference sequence). CDR3 in amino acids: CATKREAGQPQHF. In nucleotides, the CDR3 is TGTGCCACAAAAAGGGAGGCGGGTCAGCCCCAGCATTTT.

The chain recombines TRBV2 with TRBJ1-4; 9 bases fit TRBD1. Germline V CDR1 and CDR2: SNHLY, FYNNEI. The trim removed 5 bases at V and 5 bases at J, leaving 9 bases unmatched. The CDR3 spans 16 residues. The CDR3 DNA follows: TGTGCCAGCAGTTCGCCGGGACAGGGAAGGAATGAAAAACTGTTTTTT. Amino acids: CASSSPGQGRNEKLFF.

This chain links TRBV2 with TRBJ2-2; D possibly corresponds to TRBD2 (5 bases). Germline V gene sequence: CDR1 SNHLY, CDR2 FYNNEI. This CDR3 comprises 16 residues. Trimming took 8 bases from V and 0 from J, leaving 16 bases between them. CDR3 in amino acids: CASVLAADANTGELFF. The CDR3 nucleotides are TGTGCCAGCGTCCTGGCAGCGGACGCGAACACCGGGGAGCTGTTTTTT.

V gene TRBV18 combines with J gene TRBJ2-3, with D unresolved. Trimming cost V 3 bases and J 0 bases, with 10 bases left between them. CDR1 is KGHSH, CDR2 LQKENI, per germline. The CDR3 totals 15 residues. For the CDR3, the DNA is TGTGCCAGCTCACCCCCCGGCCGGAGCACAGATACGCAGTATTTT. Amino acid sequence: CASSPPGRSTDTQYF.

The chain combines TRBV9 with TRBJ2-3; 8 bases fit TRBD2. The CDR3 has 16 residues. V dropped 0 bases and J dropped 3; count of bases not matched to a gene: 6. CDR1 and CDR2 from the germline V gene are SGDLS and YYNGEE. The chain's CDR3 is CASSVGLAGGTDTQYF. As DNA, the CDR3 is TGTGCCAGCAGCGTAGGCCTAGCGGGTGGGACAGATACGCAGTATTTT.

V usage is TRBV27 and J usage is TRBJ1-6, with D unclear. In germline, CDR1 is MNHEY, CDR2 SMNVEV (reference sequence). The CDR3 is 12 residues long. V lost 5 bases and J 9 bases, leaving 8 bases between the germline ends. For the CDR3, the DNA is TGTGCCAGCAGTCAGCCAAGTTCACCCCTCCACTTT. Translated, it gives CASSQPSSPLHF.

This clonotype appeared a few times. The J gene is TRBJ1-2, the V gene TRBV20-1, with a possible D match to TRBD1 (6 bases). In germline, CDR1 is DFQATT, CDR2 SNEGSKA (reference sequence). V lost 3 bases, J lost 4 bases, and 24 bases lay in between. This CDR3 has 17 amino acids. The CDR3 spells CSARGGAYRDGGYGYTF. In nucleotides, the CDR3 is TGCAGTGCTAGGGGGGGGGCTTACAGGGATGGCGGCTATGGCTACACCTTC.

V gene TRBV27 combines with J gene TRBJ2-7; tentatively, D is TRBD1 (6 bases). The CDR3 covers 12 residues. V lost 2 bases and J lost 6, with 8 bases in between. Germline V lookup: CDR1 MNHEY, CDR2 SMNVEV (reference sequence). CDR3 sequence reads: CASSLQGSEQYF. The CDR3 DNA sequence: TGTGCCAGCAGTTTACAGGGGAGCGAGCAGTACTTC.